This record looks at one T cell receptor beta chain sequence and its context. The target of this receptor is not known. The sample holds no much larger clone one base away, and base qualities are not on file. These data belong to a study of OX40 agonist ivuxolimab in advanced cancers. In terms of the full investigation: The costimulatory receptor OX40 (CD134) was targeted by ivuxolimab, a fully human IgG2 agonistic monoclonal antibody. Of the approximately 50 patients in dose escalation, about 20 had hepatocellular carcinoma, about 15 had melanoma, 9 had renal cell carcinoma and 9 had head and neck cancer. The point of sequencing TCRbeta in the periphery was to test whether ivuxolimab changed TCR sequence diversity and drove clonal T-cell expansion. Patients were allowed to have had prior anti-PD-1, anti-PD-L1 or anti-CTLA-4 therapy, and approximately 39% of the dose-escalation patients had been treated with checkpoint inhibitors. Partial responses occurred in three dose-escalation patients, of whom one had hepatocellular carcinoma and two had cutaneous melanoma. The paper covers the monotherapy dose-escalation part of the phase I ivuxolimab trial, which included N of about 56 patients. A male proportion of 75% to 85% and a mean age of about 60 years, ranging from roughly 20 to 80, were recorded for the dose-escalation cohort. Intravenous ivuxolimab was administered to patients every 2 weeks at six dose levels: 0.01, 0.1, 0.3, 1.5, 3 and 10 mg/kg.

Patients with autoimmune disease history or receiving systemic immunosuppression were excluded from the trial. In every dose cohort, peripheral blood was drawn for TCR sequencing at baseline, cycle 4 day 1, and cycle 7 day 1. Samples were obtained from an open-label, multicenter, first-in-human phase I dose-escalation trial of ivuxolimab. The trial enrolled adults with locally advanced or metastatic head and neck squamous cell, hepatocellular, melanoma or renal cell carcinoma. Before TCR sequencing, CD4+ and CD8+ T cells were separately sorted from peripheral blood. To sequence the TCRbeta CDR3 region, genomic DNA was isolated from the sorted cells. The immunoSEQ Assay was used for sequencing of TCRbeta CDR3 regions. This immuneACCESS table, as held by TCRdb, lists in-frame sequences with V and J called but not all clones. Of the missing ones, under half trace to an unresolved V gene in checked studies; the others have no known cause. Recorded for this sample are about 68,000 clones; around nine tenths of them occurred a single time. The top ten hold approximately 2% of the sample.

Points the paper makes about the study in general: Low levels of normalized T-cell clonal expansion were also seen in some patients who did not respond. In the 0.1-3.0 mg/kg groups, partial responders were among the patients with the lowest normalized peripheral clonal expansion, particularly in CD8+ T cells. Clonal expansion of both CD4+ and CD8+ blood T cells was observed from baseline to week 6 at doses 0.1 to 3.0 mg/kg. Antigen specificity was not determined for the clonally expanded peripheral T cells. After ivuxolimab, CD8+ T cells had more expanded clones than CD4+ T cells on average.

Inclusive of the bounding cysteine and phenylalanine, the CDR3 is 14 residues long. Left in the record is the CDR3 DNA by itself, 42 bases read in frame from the first base. The CDR1 and CDR2 encoded by the germline V gene are SNHLY and FYNNEI. After removal of 6 bases from V and 4 bases from J, the junction retains 7 bases not matched to a gene. The receptor chain draws on TRBV2 and TRBJ2-3, and 7 bases in between align with TRBD1. This specimen consisted of CD4+ or CD8+ T cells sorted from blood, obtained in a trial of the OX40 agonist ivuxolimab. This receptor was obtained from an adult with an advanced solid tumor such as melanoma, head and neck, liver or kidney cancer. CDR3 region: CASRPLDRADTQYF. The DNA sequence is given as TGTGCCAGCAGGCCGCTTGACAGGGCAGATACGCAGTATTTT.